Sequencing of this T cell receptor beta chain was carried out in a study of blood T cell repertoires in COVID-19. J gave up 8 bases and V 5 bases, and 4 bases lay outside the gene matches. This CDR3 comprises 14 residues. The germline CDR1 and CDR2 sequences are MNHEY and SMNVEV (reference sequence). The count of this clone is one. Living in 24 US areas, the participants were between roughly 18 and 90 years of age. The protocol was immunoSEQ multiplex PCR, while the TCRdb copy is restricted to in-frame clones and leaves out a portion. The sample yields some 150,000 clones, roughly 80% seen once. This clonotype was obtained from a man aged 50 to 59 who had recovered from COVID-19. This chain connects TRBV27 to TRBJ1-4, with 11 bases fitting TRBD1. Sequencing was performed on PBMCs or T cells enriched from blood (not recorded which). CDR3 DNA: TGTGCCAGCAGTCAGGACAGGGGGCACGAAAAACTGTTTTTT. This encodes CASSQDRGHEKLFF.